What follows is one T cell receptor beta chain and its context. Antigen: not known. CD45RO negativity and positive selection for CCR7 defined naive CD8 cells, a population that excluded terminally differentiated effector memory CD45RA+ cells. The study drew all its donors from Caucasian adults living in Nashville, Tennessee. These data belong to a study of shared clonotypes between healthy human individuals. Findings and caveats of the study: Memory subsets generally showed lower estimated richness than naive subsets.

Assay used: immunoSEQ multiplex PCR; TCRdb lists only in-frame clones, some missing. The data show approximately 2,200,000 clones, 90% to 95% seen once. J was trimmed by 0 bases and V by 4 bases; bases with no gene match: 3. Germline V gives CDR1 WSHSY, CDR2 SAAADI. The CDR3 covers 14 residues. The TCR comes from a man aged 18 to 29 in good health. Some clones in this sample may be carry-over from other donors' samples. The material sequenced was naive CD8+ T cells from PBMCs. The chain uses TRBV10-2 and TRBJ2-7; 7 bases fit TRBD1. In DNA, the CDR3 is TGCGCCAGCAGTGGTACAGGGGTCTCCTACGAGCAGTACTTC. It yields the protein CASSGTGVSYEQYF.